The rows below give T cell receptor beta chains drawn from one sample of a study of blood T cell repertoires in COVID-19. Here immunoSEQ multiplex PCR was the method, and the copy in TCRdb shows in-frame clones only, minus some. The sample yields about 150,000 clones, 86% seen once. The sample was peripheral blood. Source of these receptors: a woman between 70 and 85 years old with acute or convalescent COVID-19. CDR3s include the opening cysteine and the closing phenylalanine or tryptophan. Fields, in order: clone size, V gene, D gene, J gene, CDR3 protein, CDR3 DNA. A D gene is named only where the DNA matches it firmly. Only some rows state a clone size, as once, few, many or a class for expanded clones.

abundance: -
v_gene: TRBV30
d_gene: -
j_gene: TRBJ1-1
CDR3aa: CAWSQGYTEAFF
CDR3nt: TGTGCCTGGAGTCAGGGTTATACTGAAGCTTTCTTT

abundance: few
v_gene: TRBV6-5
d_gene: TRBD1
j_gene: TRBJ2-5
CDR3aa: CASSSQGRETQYF
CDR3nt: TGTGCCAGCAGTTCACAGGGGCGCGAGACCCAGTACTTC

abundance: -
v_gene: TRBV7-2
d_gene: TRBD2
j_gene: TRBJ2-3
CDR3aa: CASSLAVTSGGRDTQYF
CDR3nt: TGTGCCAGCAGCTTAGCAGTAACTAGCGGGGGCCGGGATACGCAGTATTTT

abundance: -
v_gene: TRBV11-2
d_gene: -
j_gene: TRBJ2-7
CDR3aa: CASAGSQGGRHYEQYF
CDR3nt: TGTGCCAGCGCGGGGTCCCAGGGTGGGCGACACTACGAGCAGTACTTC

abundance: -
v_gene: TRBV4-3
d_gene: -
j_gene: TRBJ2-1
CDR3aa: CASSQTQAGYNEQFF
CDR3nt: TGCGCCAGCAGCCAAACCCAAGCAGGTTACAATGAGCAGTTCTTC

abundance: -
v_gene: TRBV4-1
d_gene: -
j_gene: TRBJ1-5
CDR3aa: CASSQESQGRVNQPQHF
CDR3nt: TGCGCCAGCAGCCAAGAGTCTCAGGGGAGAGTCAATCAGCCCCAGCATTTT

abundance: -
v_gene: TRBV12-3/TRBV12-4
d_gene: -
j_gene: TRBJ1-4
CDR3aa: CASTLTTNEKLFF
CDR3nt: TGTGCCAGCACCCTAACAACTAATGAAAAACTGTTTTTT

abundance: -
v_gene: TRBV18
d_gene: -
j_gene: TRBJ2-3
CDR3aa: CASSPTRERFSTDTQYF
CDR3nt: TGTGCCAGCTCACCAACGAGGGAACGGTTTAGCACAGATACGCAGTATTTT

abundance: -
v_gene: TRBV5-1
d_gene: -
j_gene: TRBJ2-1
CDR3aa: CASSLQGSLLSYNEQFF
CDR3nt: TGCGCCAGCAGCTTACAGGGTAGCCTCCTTTCCTACAATGAGCAGTTCTTC

abundance: -
v_gene: TRBV20-1
d_gene: -
j_gene: TRBJ1-2
CDR3aa: CSASDTTNYGYTF
CDR3nt: TGCAGTGCTAGTGACACTACGAACTATGGCTACACCTTC

abundance: -
v_gene: TRBV4-2
d_gene: -
j_gene: TRBJ1-5
CDR3aa: CASSPTIHYSNQPQHF
CDR3nt: TGTGCCAGCAGCCCGACAATCCATTATAGCAATCAGCCCCAGCATTTT

abundance: -
v_gene: TRBV14
d_gene: -
j_gene: TRBJ2-1
CDR3aa: CASSQGVARYNEQFF
CDR3nt: TGTGCCAGCAGCCAAGGGGTAGCGAGGTACAATGAGCAGTTCTTC

abundance: -
v_gene: TRBV5-4
d_gene: TRBD2
j_gene: TRBJ2-5
CDR3aa: CASSLGGREETQYF
CDR3nt: TGTGCCAGCAGCTTGGGCGGGAGGGAAGAGACCCAGTACTTC

abundance: -
v_gene: TRBV3-1/TRBV3-2
d_gene: -
j_gene: TRBJ1-2
CDR3aa: CASSQAWTEFYGYTF
CDR3nt: TGTGCCAGCAGCCAAGCATGGACAGAGTTCTATGGCTACACCTTC

abundance: -
v_gene: TRBV18
d_gene: TRBD1
j_gene: TRBJ2-7
CDR3aa: CASSPLGTGFNEQYF
CDR3nt: TGTGCCAGCTCACCTCTTGGGACAGGGTTTAACGAGCAGTACTTC

abundance: -
v_gene: TRBV27
d_gene: TRBD2
j_gene: TRBJ2-7
CDR3aa: CASSLRPGTSGGSYEQYF
CDR3nt: TGTGCCAGCAGTTTAAGGCCCGGGACTAGCGGGGGCTCCTACGAGCAGTACTTC

abundance: -
v_gene: TRBV25-1
d_gene: -
j_gene: TRBJ2-3
CDR3aa: CASSELGAPTDTQYF
CDR3nt: TGTGCCAGCAGTGAATTAGGGGCCCCCACAGATACGCAGTATTTT

abundance: -
v_gene: TRBV4-1
d_gene: -
j_gene: TRBJ2-5
CDR3aa: CASSQDWGGTETQYF
CDR3nt: TGCGCCAGCAGCCAAGATTGGGGCGGGACGGAGACCCAGTACTTC

abundance: -
v_gene: TRBV28
d_gene: TRBD1
j_gene: TRBJ2-1
CDR3aa: CASSLNRDRTYNEQFF
CDR3nt: TGTGCCAGCAGCCTTAACCGGGACAGAACCTACAATGAGCAGTTCTTC

abundance: -
v_gene: TRBV9
d_gene: -
j_gene: TRBJ2-1
CDR3aa: CASSGRTGTVNNEQFF
CDR3nt: TGTGCCAGCAGCGGAAGAACAGGGACGGTTAACAATGAGCAGTTCTTC

abundance: -
v_gene: TRBV18
d_gene: -
j_gene: TRBJ1-3
CDR3aa: CASSPPMTGLGNTIYF
CDR3nt: TGTGCCAGCTCACCACCAATGACAGGATTAGGAAACACCATATATTTT

abundance: -
v_gene: TRBV15
d_gene: TRBD2
j_gene: TRBJ2-1
CDR3aa: CATSRGLAGISNEQFF
CDR3nt: TGTGCCACCAGCAGGGGACTAGCGGGAATAAGCAATGAGCAGTTCTTC

abundance: -
v_gene: TRBV6-1
d_gene: TRBD1
j_gene: TRBJ1-1
CDR3aa: CASSEVEGATEAFF
CDR3nt: TGTGCCAGCAGTGAAGTGGAGGGGGCCACTGAAGCTTTCTTT

abundance: -
v_gene: TRBV7-2
d_gene: -
j_gene: TRBJ2-2
CDR3aa: CASSLSYTGELFF
CDR3nt: TGTGCCAGCAGTTTATCCTACACCGGGGAGCTGTTTTTT

abundance: once
v_gene: TRBV30
d_gene: TRBD1
j_gene: TRBJ1-2
CDR3aa: CAWSTNRGNYGYTF
CDR3nt: TGTGCCTGGAGTACCAACAGGGGTAACTATGGCTACACCTTC

abundance: -
v_gene: TRBV2
d_gene: -
j_gene: TRBJ2-1
CDR3aa: CASSVGGREQFF
CDR3nt: TGTGCCAGCAGTGTCGGAGGGCGTGAGCAGTTCTTC

abundance: -
v_gene: TRBV6-5
d_gene: -
j_gene: TRBJ1-2
CDR3aa: CASMPGPSAGFGYTF
CDR3nt: TGTGCCAGCATGCCAGGGCCCAGCGCTGGGTTTGGCTACACCTTC

abundance: -
v_gene: TRBV6-1
d_gene: -
j_gene: TRBJ1-2
CDR3aa: CASSEALGATNYGYTF
CDR3nt: TGTGCCAGCAGTGAAGCCCTTGGGGCGACCAATTATGGCTACACCTTC

abundance: -
v_gene: TRBV4-2
d_gene: TRBD2
j_gene: TRBJ2-1
CDR3aa: CASSQELAGGRNEQFF
CDR3nt: TGTGCCAGCAGCCAGGAACTAGCGGGAGGGCGAAATGAGCAGTTCTTC

abundance: -
v_gene: TRBV7-2
d_gene: -
j_gene: TRBJ1-1
CDR3aa: CASSAGQLNTEAFF
CDR3nt: TGTGCCAGCAGCGCAGGACAGTTGAACACTGAAGCTTTCTTT

abundance: -
v_gene: TRBV3-1/TRBV3-2
d_gene: -
j_gene: TRBJ2-3
CDR3aa: CASSQERLAGTQYF
CDR3nt: TGTGCCAGCAGCCAAGAGAGGCTAGCTGGTACGCAGTATTTT

abundance: -
v_gene: TRBV6-2/TRBV6-3
d_gene: TRBD2
j_gene: TRBJ2-1
CDR3aa: CASSKGEGTDNEQFF
CDR3nt: TGTGCCAGCAGTAAAGGGGAGGGAACGGACAATGAGCAGTTCTTC

abundance: -
v_gene: TRBV12-3/TRBV12-4
d_gene: -
j_gene: TRBJ1-1
CDR3aa: CASNLGGTEAFF
CDR3nt: TGTGCCAGCAACCTAGGGGGCACTGAAGCTTTCTTT

abundance: -
v_gene: TRBV28
d_gene: -
j_gene: TRBJ2-7
CDR3aa: CASSFPAAHEQYF
CDR3nt: TGTGCCAGCAGTTTTCCAGCGGCCCACGAGCAGTACTTC

abundance: -
v_gene: TRBV18
d_gene: -
j_gene: TRBJ1-1
CDR3aa: CASSIQGSVGAFF
CDR3nt: TGTGCCAGCTCCATACAGGGATCGGTCGGAGCTTTCTTT

abundance: -
v_gene: TRBV6-2/TRBV6-3
d_gene: TRBD1
j_gene: TRBJ1-1
CDR3aa: CASSWVGGVSGTEAFF
CDR3nt: TGTGCCAGCAGTTGGGTAGGGGGCGTTTCCGGGACTGAAGCTTTCTTT

abundance: -
v_gene: TRBV5-1
d_gene: TRBD1
j_gene: TRBJ1-2
CDR3aa: CASSRGTVNYGYTF
CDR3nt: TGCGCCAGCAGCCGAGGGACAGTAAACTATGGCTACACCTTC

abundance: once
v_gene: TRBV18
d_gene: -
j_gene: TRBJ2-1
CDR3aa: CASSPPLLLNEQFF
CDR3nt: TGTGCCAGCTCACCCCCCCTTCTCCTCAATGAGCAGTTCTTC

abundance: few
v_gene: TRBV9
d_gene: -
j_gene: TRBJ2-7
CDR3aa: CASSPRDTSYEQYF
CDR3nt: TGTGCCAGCAGCCCCCGGGACACATCCTACGAGCAGTACTTC

abundance: -
v_gene: TRBV9
d_gene: TRBD1
j_gene: TRBJ1-2
CDR3aa: CASNRGLDYGYTF
CDR3nt: TGTGCCAGCAACAGGGGGCTCGACTATGGCTACACCTTC

abundance: few
v_gene: TRBV15
d_gene: -
j_gene: TRBJ2-7
CDR3aa: CATSRESYEQYF
CDR3nt: TGTGCCACCAGCAGAGAGTCTTACGAGCAGTACTTC

abundance: -
v_gene: TRBV9
d_gene: TRBD1
j_gene: TRBJ1-3
CDR3aa: CASSRGQFSGNTIYF
CDR3nt: TGTGCCAGCAGCCGGGGACAGTTCTCTGGAAACACCATATATTTT

abundance: -
v_gene: TRBV9
d_gene: TRBD2
j_gene: TRBJ2-2
CDR3aa: CASSTRLAGARGTGELFF
CDR3nt: TGTGCCAGCAGCACCCGACTAGCGGGCGCCCGAGGCACCGGGGAGCTGTTTTTT

abundance: -
v_gene: TRBV5-5
d_gene: -
j_gene: TRBJ1-5
CDR3aa: CASSLDIHQPQHF
CDR3nt: TGTGCCAGCAGCTTGGACATCCATCAGCCCCAGCATTTT

abundance: once
v_gene: TRBV18
d_gene: -
j_gene: TRBJ1-1
CDR3aa: CASSPTSTEAFF
CDR3nt: TGTGCCAGCTCACCCACCTCGACAGAAGCTTTCTTT

abundance: -
v_gene: TRBV5-6
d_gene: TRBD2
j_gene: TRBJ2-5
CDR3aa: CASSLKRGGALETQYF
CDR3nt: TGTGCCAGCAGCTTAAAACGCGGGGGGGCCTTGGAGACCCAGTACTTC

abundance: -
v_gene: TRBV29-1
d_gene: TRBD2
j_gene: TRBJ2-3
CDR3aa: CSVTGLAEPLPLDSTDTQYF
CDR3nt: TGCAGCGTAACGGGACTAGCGGAGCCTTTACCTCTCGATAGCACAGATACGCAGTATTTT

abundance: -
v_gene: TRBV3-1/TRBV3-2
d_gene: TRBD2
j_gene: TRBJ2-5
CDR3aa: CASSQGLAGMETQYF
CDR3nt: TGTGCCAGCAGCCAAGGACTAGCGGGAATGGAGACCCAGTACTTC

abundance: few
v_gene: TRBV6-5
d_gene: -
j_gene: TRBJ2-7
CDR3aa: CASSGTAWKEQYF
CDR3nt: TGTGCCAGCAGCGGGACTGCTTGGAAGGAGCAGTACTTC

abundance: -
v_gene: TRBV4-3
d_gene: -
j_gene: TRBJ1-5
CDR3aa: CASSPSPRQPQHF
CDR3nt: TGCGCCAGCAGCCCCTCCCCCCGTCAGCCCCAGCATTTT

abundance: -
v_gene: TRBV2
d_gene: TRBD2
j_gene: TRBJ2-2
CDR3aa: CASSRLLAGVHGELFF
CDR3nt: TGTGCCAGCAGTCGACTACTAGCGGGAGTGCACGGGGAGCTGTTTTTT

abundance: -
v_gene: TRBV7-9
d_gene: TRBD2
j_gene: TRBJ2-3
CDR3aa: CASSASGRATDTQYF
CDR3nt: TGTGCCAGCAGCGCTAGCGGGAGGGCAACAGATACGCAGTATTTT

abundance: -
v_gene: TRBV27
d_gene: -
j_gene: TRBJ2-4
CDR3aa: CASSLYGSGLAKNIQYF
CDR3nt: TGTGCCAGCAGTTTATACGGCAGCGGACTAGCCAAAAACATTCAGTACTTC

abundance: -
v_gene: TRBV11-2
d_gene: TRBD1
j_gene: TRBJ2-7
CDR3aa: CASSIKQGSYEQYF
CDR3nt: TGTGCCAGCAGCATTAAACAGGGGTCTTACGAGCAGTACTTC

abundance: -
v_gene: TRBV10-1
d_gene: TRBD2
j_gene: TRBJ2-1
CDR3aa: CASRNTSGRAIGQFF
CDR3nt: TGCGCCAGCAGGAATACTAGCGGGAGGGCTATCGGGCAGTTCTTC

abundance: -
v_gene: TRBV4-1
d_gene: -
j_gene: TRBJ1-2
CDR3aa: CASSLGGDGDYGYTF
CDR3nt: TGCGCCAGCAGCCTCGGAGGGGACGGAGACTATGGCTACACCTTC

abundance: -
v_gene: TRBV3-1/TRBV3-2
d_gene: -
j_gene: TRBJ1-1
CDR3aa: CASSQRAEAFF
CDR3nt: TGTGCCAGCAGCCAACGGGCTGAAGCTTTCTTT

abundance: -
v_gene: TRBV7-9
d_gene: -
j_gene: TRBJ2-1
CDR3aa: CASSVTVPNEQFF
CDR3nt: TGTGCCAGCAGCGTGACTGTCCCCAATGAGCAGTTCTTC